Sequencing of this TCR beta chain was carried out in a study of long-term antiretroviral therapy in people with HIV. With V trimmed by 0 bases and J by 9 bases, 8 bases remained unmatched. This CDR3 contains 15 residues. The V gene's germline CDR1 is ENHRY and CDR2 SYGVKD. The assay used was immunoSEQ (version v3.0), run at survey level. Here immunoSEQ multiplex PCR was the method, and the copy in TCRdb shows in-frame clones only, minus some. The sample lists 40,000 or so clones, around nine tenths occurring once. Material: unsorted PBMCs, obtained just before starting antiretroviral therapy. This sequence joins TRBV10-3 and TRBJ2-1, with 7 bases identical to TRBD1. This TCR was recovered from a woman under 30 with HIV. The CDR3 nucleotides are TGTGCCATCAGTGAGTCGGGGACAGAGGGCAGTGAGCAGTTCTTC. Protein sequence: CAISESGTEGSEQFF.